A single sample is the source of the 26 T cell receptor beta chains below, sequenced in a study of technical replicates of blood from a few donors. TCRdb keeps only in-frame clones here, not all; method: immunoSEQ multiplex PCR. Of 80,000 to 100,000 clones listed, about 95% were seen once; the top ten hold roughly 0.33%. Sequenced input: T cells isolated from PBMCs. The receptor set was obtained from a human donor in good health.

Concerning this clone itself: The sample contains more than one DNA sequence encoding this CDR3. V gene TRBV5-4 combines with J gene TRBJ2-7, with 8 bases matching TRBD2. The CDR3 runs 14 residues. Trimming took 3 bases from V and 0 from J; bases not matched to a gene: 2. CDR1 SGHNT and CDR2 YYREEE come from the germline V gene (reference sequence). CDR3 DNA: TGTGCCAGCAGCTCCGGGACTAGCTCCTACGAGCAGTACTTC. Protein sequence: CASSSGTSSYEQYF.

The chain uses TRBV4-2 and TRBJ2-7, with 10 bases identical to TRBD2. The V gene end was trimmed by 4 bases and the J gene end by 2 bases; junction bases not matched to a gene: 11. The germline CDR1 and CDR2 sequences are LGHNA and YNFKEQ. The CDR3 loop spans 17 amino acids. CDR3 residues: CASSPLEREGLTYEQYF. The CDR3 DNA reads as TGTGCCAGCAGCCCGCTCGAGCGGGAGGGGTTAACCTACGAGCAGTACTTC.

In nucleotides, the CDR3 is TGTGCCATCCAAGACGGGAAAGAGACCCAGTACTTC. Protein sequence: CAIQDGKETQYF. V and J are TRBV6-6 and TRBJ2-5; D is perhaps TRBD2 (5 bases). Germline V gene lookup returns CDR1 MNHNY and CDR2 SVGAGI (reference sequence). The CDR3 is 12 residues long. V lost 10 bases and J lost 3, with 12 bases in between.

The gene calls are TRBV18 and TRBJ1-5; D possibly corresponds to TRBD1 (6 bases). From germline, CDR1 is KGHSH and CDR2 LQKENI. The ends were cut back, 2 bases at V and 3 bases at J, with 14 bases in the middle. This CDR3 region has 16 residues. The CDR3 sequence is CASSPYQGDINQPQHF. DNA for the CDR3: TGTGCCAGCTCACCATACCAAGGGGACATCAATCAGCCCCAGCATTTT.

This clone was seen just once. This chain joins TRBV11-3 and TRBJ2-7; a possible D gene is TRBD2 (6 bases). V lost 3 bases to trimming and J lost 1 base, with 7 bases between them. CDR1 and CDR2 (germline): SGHNT, YENEEA. The length of the CDR3 is 13 residues. In DNA form, the CDR3 reads TGTGCCAGCAGCTTCGGGACTTCCTACGAGCAGTACTTC. This sequence encodes CASSFGTSYEQYF.

V is TRBV19 and J is TRBJ2-7, with D unresolved. V lost 5 bases to trimming and J lost 0 bases, with 8 bases between them. CDR3 size: 13 residues. The germline V gene has CDR1 LNHDA and CDR2 SQIVND (reference sequence). The CDR3 sequence: CASSRTGSYEQYF. The CDR3 DNA reads TGTGCCAGTAGTCGCACCGGCTCCTACGAGCAGTACTTC.

This chain connects TRBV19 to TRBJ1-1; 9 positions agree with TRBD1. This CDR3 region has 13 residues. Germline trimming cut 5 bases from V and 5 bases from J; bases unmatched to any gene: 3. CDR1 is LNHDA and CDR2 is SQIVND in the germline V gene (reference sequence). Here the CDR3 DNA reads TGTGCCAGTAGTTTGGACAGGGGAACTGAAGCTTTCTTT. This gives the protein CASSLDRGTEAFF.

The chain uses TRBV7-9 and TRBJ1-1, with 7 bases aligning to TRBD1. Per the germline V gene, CDR1 is SEHNR and CDR2 is FQNEAQ (reference sequence). V shed 11 bases and J 6 bases; nucleotides not matched to a gene: 12. The CDR3 sequence is 13 residues long. CDR3 in amino acids: CAGRRQGAPEAFF. As DNA, the CDR3 is TGTGCCGGCCGTAGACAGGGAGCCCCTGAAGCTTTCTTT.

In this sample, this clone turned up once. V is TRBV29-1 and J is TRBJ2-1, with TRBD2 as a possible D gene (6 bases). The V and J ends lost 6 bases and 10 bases respectively, with 10 bases between them. Germline CDR1 SQVTM, CDR2 ANQGSEA. This CDR3 spans 10 amino acids. CDR3 DNA: TGCAGCGTCGGGGCGGGGGAGCAGTTCTTC. Translated, it gives CSVGAGEQFF.

The rearrangement links TRBV6-5 to TRBJ2-7, with D uncertain. The germline V gene has CDR1 MNHEY and CDR2 SVGAGI. The V gene lost 10 bases and the J gene lost 5 bases, with 12 bases spanning the gap. The CDR3 covers 11 residues. CDR3 loop: CATNMGHEQYF. CDR3 nucleotide sequence: TGTGCCACCAACATGGGCCACGAGCAGTACTTC.

The chain links TRBV9 to TRBJ2-7; 9 nucleotides match TRBD1. V lost 3 bases, J lost 0 bases, and 4 bases stayed unmatched. Germline loops: CDR1 SGDLS, CDR2 YYNGEE. The CDR3 loop spans 15 amino acids. The CDR3 protein is CASSAGTGPSYEQYF. For the CDR3, the DNA is TGTGCCAGCAGCGCGGGGACAGGGCCCTCCTACGAGCAGTACTTC.

In DNA, the CDR3 is TGTGCCAGCAGCTTATCAGATAACGAGCAGTACTTC. Translated: CASSLSDNEQYF. The chain is built from TRBV7-6 and TRBJ2-7; D is unclear. The V gene lost 2 bases and the J gene lost 5 bases, with 7 bases spanning the gap. Germline loops: CDR1 SGHVS, CDR2 FNYEAQ. The length of the CDR3 is 12 residues.

The chain links TRBV6-4 to TRBJ1-2; a possible D gene is TRBD1 (5 bases). The V gene's germline CDR1 is MRHNA and CDR2 SNTAGT. The CDR3 is made up of 14 amino acids. Deletions cut 6 bases from V and 4 bases from J, with 15 bases between. The CDR3 is CASSLFQGGYGYTF. In DNA, the CDR3 is TGTGCCAGCAGCCTTTTCCAGGGCGGCTATGGCTACACCTTC.

J is TRBJ2-4 and V is TRBV7-2, with 9 bases fitting TRBD1. In germline, CDR1 is SGHTA, CDR2 FQGNSA. The CDR3 totals 13 residues. V dropped 8 bases and J dropped 11; count of bases not matched to a gene: 10. As DNA, the CDR3 is TGTGCCAGCGGGGGACAGGGTTTTAGGTTTCAGTACTTC. The encoded protein is CASGGQGFRFQYF.

The chain recombines TRBV11-3 with TRBJ2-7, with 9 bases identical to TRBD1. Looked up from germline, CDR1 is SGHNT and CDR2 is YENEEA. The CDR3 extends over 14 amino acids. V lost 10 bases to trimming and J lost 2 bases; unmatched junction nucleotides: 9. The CDR3 loop reads CATSPGTGPYEQYF. Here the CDR3 DNA reads TGTGCCACCTCTCCCGGGACAGGGCCCTACGAGCAGTACTTC.

The chain combines TRBV6-1 with TRBJ2-1; 9 bases line up with TRBD1. The V gene's germline CDR1 is MNHNS and CDR2 SASEGT. The CDR3 spans 14 residues. The CDR3: CAAEGDRERDEQFF. CDR3 DNA: TGTGCAGCTGAGGGGGACAGGGAAAGGGATGAGCAGTTCTTC.

This clone was seen once. The V call is TRBV27, the J call TRBJ2-1; D is perhaps TRBD2 (5 bases). CDR3 size: 11 residues. Per germline, CDR1 MNHEY and CDR2 SMNVEV (reference sequence). CDR3 protein: CATSSYNEQFF. In DNA, the CDR3 is TGTGCAACTAGCTCCTACAATGAGCAGTTCTTC.

The rearrangement joins TRBV9 to TRBJ2-7; TRBD2 agrees at 12 bases. Germline-derived CDR1 and CDR2 are SGDLS and YYNGEE. The CDR3 covers 15 residues. Trimming at V came to 3 bases and at J to 2 bases, leaving 3 bases not matched to a gene. The CDR3 loop reads CASSASGGAPYEQYF. The CDR3 nucleotides are TGTGCCAGCAGCGCTAGCGGGGGGGCACCCTACGAGCAGTACTTC.

The chain employs TRBV6-6 and TRBJ2-3; the match to TRBD2 covers 11 bases. The V segment lost 6 bases and the J segment 5 bases; nucleotides outside the gene matches: 7. The CDR3 totals 15 residues. Germline lookup yields CDR1 MNHNY and CDR2 SVGAGI (reference sequence). CDR3 region: CASSLLAGERDTQYF. CDR3 coding DNA: TGTGCCAGCAGCTTACTAGCGGGAGAACGAGATACGCAGTATTTT.

This chain links TRBV30 with TRBJ2-7; 7 nucleotides line up with TRBD2. The germline V gene has CDR1 GTSNPN and CDR2 SVGIG (reference sequence). The CDR3 length is 15 residues. V shed 2 bases and J 2 bases; nucleotides not matched to a gene: 9. The CDR3 DNA follows: TGTGCCTGGAGTTTCCTGAAAGCGGGAACCTACGAGCAGTACTTC. It encodes CAWSFLKAGTYEQYF.

The chain is built from TRBV28 and TRBJ1-2, with D unresolved. The CDR3 is 16 amino acids. The V gene lost 5 bases and the J gene lost 2 bases, with 18 bases spanning the gap. Per the germline V gene, CDR1 is MDHEN and CDR2 is SYDVKM. CDR3 amino acids: CASSPPAGDWNYGYTF. In nucleotides, the CDR3 is TGTGCCAGCAGTCCTCCGGCGGGCGATTGGAACTATGGCTACACCTTC.

V is TRBV5-4 and J is TRBJ1-2, with D perhaps TRBD1 (5 bases). Germline loops: CDR1 SGHNT, CDR2 YYREEE (reference sequence). Trimming removed 0 bases from V and 6 bases from J, with 6 bases in between. CDR3 length: 12 amino acids. CDR3 protein: CASSLGQNGYTF. As DNA, the CDR3 is TGTGCCAGCAGCTTGGGACAGAATGGCTACACCTTC.

The chain carries TRBV27 and TRBJ2-1, with 8 bases aligning to TRBD2. Trimming at V came to 10 bases and at J to 2 bases, leaving 13 bases not matched to a gene. CDR3 length equals 16 residues. Germline V lookup: CDR1 MNHEY, CDR2 SMNVEV (reference sequence). As DNA, the CDR3 is TGTGCCATCGCACTCCTAGCGGGTCTGACCTACAATGAGCAGTTCTTC. Translation: CAIALLAGLTYNEQFF.

V gene TRBV6-4 combines with J gene TRBJ1-5, with D unresolved. The CDR3 length is 16 residues. V lost 3 bases and J 9 bases, leaving 21 bases between the germline ends. Per the germline V gene, CDR1 is MRHNA and CDR2 is SNTAGT. CDR3 amino acids: CASSENFGTAGGPQHF. In nucleotides, the CDR3 is TGTGCCAGCAGTGAAAACTTCGGAACGGCTGGAGGGCCCCAGCATTTT.

The chain couples TRBV11-3 to TRBJ2-7, with 10 bases identical to TRBD2. The trim removed 1 base at V and 1 base at J, leaving 4 bases unmatched. The germline V gene encodes CDR1 SGHNT and CDR2 YENEEA. The CDR3 extends over 16 amino acids. This CDR3 reads CASSLGLAGESYEQYF. In nucleotides, the CDR3 is TGTGCCAGCAGCTTAGGGCTAGCGGGGGAATCCTACGAGCAGTACTTC.

This chain uses TRBV7-3 with TRBJ1-1; perhaps TRBD1 as D (6 bases). The germline V gene has CDR1 SGHTA and CDR2 FQGTGA. The V end was cut by 0 bases, the J end by 7 bases, with 6 bases between. The CDR3 runs 12 residues. The CDR3 reads CASSLTQGEAFF. CDR3 coding DNA: TGTGCCAGCAGCTTAACACAGGGTGAAGCTTTCTTT.